These 30 T cell receptor beta chains share one sample of origin, sequenced in a study of blood T cell repertoires in COVID-19. TCRdb's copy holds only in-frame clones and misses some; the assay was immunoSEQ multiplex PCR. The data contain about 60,000 clones, around 90% of them singletons. The source material was peripheral blood. The receptors stem from a man between 60 and 75 years old with acute or convalescent COVID-19.

The J gene is TRBJ1-5, the V gene TRBV10-3; 11 bases match TRBD1. V trimming: 2 bases; J trimming: 3 bases; junction bases outside the gene matches: 6. CDR1 and CDR2 from the germline V gene are ENHRY and SYGVKD. The CDR3 is made up of 17 amino acids. As DNA, the CDR3 is TGTGCCATCAGTGAGGGGGACAGGGGGGACCTCAATCAGCCCCAGCATTTT. Protein: CAISEGDRGDLNQPQHF.

V is TRBV28 and J is TRBJ1-1; the D is unclear. The CDR3 is made up of 14 amino acids. Germline assignment: CDR1 MDHEN and CDR2 SYDVKM. Trimming removed 8 bases from V and 0 bases from J, with 13 bases in between. CDR3 DNA: TGTGCCAGCGGCCTTTTGGAGGTGAACACTGAAGCTTTCTTT. Amino acid sequence: CASGLLEVNTEAFF.

The chain links TRBV9 to TRBJ2-7, with TRBD2 identical over 10 bases. This CDR3 spans 15 amino acids. Germline CDR1 SGDLS, CDR2 YYNGEE. The V and J ends lost 2 bases and 7 bases, in that order; junction bases with no gene match: 9. The CDR3 DNA sequence: TGTGCCAGCAGCGTTGACCCGGGACTAGCGCGGGAGCAGTACTTC. Translated: CASSVDPGLAREQYF.

The rearrangement links TRBV28 to TRBJ2-2; TRBD2 might be the D (6 bases). The V end was cut by 5 bases, the J end by 0 bases, with 10 bases between. The germline V gene has CDR1 MDHEN and CDR2 SYDVKM. This CDR3 is 15 amino acids long. The CDR3 here is CASSGGTANTGELFF. CDR3 DNA: TGTGCCAGCAGTGGCGGGACGGCGAACACCGGGGAGCTGTTTTTT. The variable domain in full, completed from reference TRBV28 and TRBJ2-2, reads DVKVTQSSRYLVKRTGEKVFLECVQDMDHENMFWYRQDPGLGLRLIYFSYDVKMKEKGDIPEGYSVSREKKERFSLILESASTNQTSMYLCASSGGTANTGELFFGEGSRLTVL.

This clone was counted a single time. The chain uses TRBV6-4 and TRBJ1-1, with a tentative D call TRBD1 (6 bases). Trimming removed 4 bases at V and 5 bases at J, with 11 bases between. CDR3 length: 13 residues. Per the germline V gene, CDR1 is MRHNA and CDR2 is SNTAGT. The DNA for the CDR3 is TGTGCCAGCAGTGTTAACAGGGAGACTGAAGCTTTCTTT. It yields the protein CASSVNRETEAFF.

The chain recombines TRBV4-3 with TRBJ2-7, with D tentatively TRBD1 (5 bases). The CDR3 covers 16 residues. Deletions cut 0 bases from V and 4 bases from J, with 16 bases between. In germline, CDR1 is LGHNA, CDR2 YSLEER. CDR3 nucleotide sequence: TGCGCCAGCAGCCAAGATAGGCAGGGCCTAGGGTACGAGCAGTACTTC. Amino acid sequence: CASSQDRQGLGYEQYF.

The rearrangement links TRBV5-1 to TRBJ2-2; the match to TRBD2 covers 7 bases. The germline CDR1 and CDR2 sequences are SGHRS and YFSETQ. CDR3 length equals 15 residues. V was pared by 0 bases and J by 4 bases, with 3 bases of the junction left unmatched. CDR3 amino acids: CASSLGGSGTGELFF. The CDR3 DNA sequence: TGCGCCAGCAGCTTGGGCGGGAGCGGCACCGGGGAGCTGTTTTTT.

The rearrangement uses TRBV5-1 and TRBJ2-1; 8 nucleotides line up with TRBD2. Germline lookup yields CDR1 SGHRS and CDR2 YFSETQ. The junction had 4 bases not matched to a gene; V was cut back by 0 bases and J by 2 bases. The CDR3 is made up of 16 amino acids. Here the CDR3 reads CASSLESGGTYNEQFF. Written as DNA, the CDR3 is TGCGCCAGCAGCTTGGAAAGCGGGGGAACCTACAATGAGCAGTTCTTC.

This chain joins TRBV9 and TRBJ1-1; no firm D call. CDR3 size: 14 residues. V lost 1 base and J 1 base, leaving 8 bases between the germline ends. CDR1 SGDLS and CDR2 YYNGEE come from the germline V gene. The CDR3 DNA reads TGTGCCAGCAGCGTATCCGGAGGGAACACTGAAGCTTTCTTT. Protein: CASSVSGGNTEAFF.

The CDR3 sequence: CASSPPAAGGNTQYF. CDR3 bases: TGTGCCAGCAGCCCCCCAGCTGCGGGAGGGAATACGCAGTATTTT. V is TRBV9 and J is TRBJ2-3; 9 nucleotides align to TRBD2. The V gene's germline CDR1 is SGDLS and CDR2 YYNGEE. Trimming took 4 bases from V and 7 from J; bases not matched to a gene: 10. The CDR3 sequence is 15 residues long.

The CDR3 spells CASSPRTGGVTDTQYF. The CDR3 DNA reads TGTGCCAGCAGCCCGCGGACAGGGGGAGTCACAGATACGCAGTATTTT. The gene calls are TRBV7-8 and TRBJ2-3, with 10 bases identical to TRBD1. Germline V gene lookup returns CDR1 SGHVS and CDR2 FQNEAQ. The CDR3 loop spans 16 amino acids. V lost 5 bases, J lost 2 bases, and 7 bases stayed unmatched.

This sequence joins TRBV28 and TRBJ1-2; maybe TRBD1 (5 bases). CDR1 is MDHEN and CDR2 is SYDVKM in the germline V gene. The CDR3 is 13 residues long. V dropped 2 bases and J dropped 6 bases, with 10 bases sitting between them. The CDR3 DNA is TGTGCCAGCAGTTTACAAGCCAGGGATGGCTACACCTTC. Amino acid sequence: CASSLQARDGYTF.

CDR3 sequence (DNA): TGTGCCAGCAGCTTACGGGTAGCGGGAGCAGAGACCCAGTACTTC. This encodes CASSLRVAGAETQYF. The chain uses TRBV7-8 and TRBJ2-5, with 9 bases lining up with TRBD2. Germline loops: CDR1 SGHVS, CDR2 FQNEAQ. The CDR3 totals 15 residues. Trimming removed 2 bases from V and 4 bases from J; junction bases left unmatched: 5.

The J gene is TRBJ1-2, the V gene TRBV7-2; 8 bases map to TRBD1. Germline CDR1 reads SGHTA; CDR2 reads FQGNSA. The CDR3 length is 14 residues. Germline trimming cut 5 bases from V and 4 bases from J; bases unmatched to any gene: 6. The CDR3 coding sequence is TGTGCCAGCAGCAGCTCAGGGGGCCCCTATGGCTACACCTTC. Protein: CASSSSGGPYGYTF.

This sequence joins TRBV5-3 and TRBJ2-1; 7 nucleotides match TRBD1. TRBV5-3 is classed as an ORF, of uncertain function. This CDR3 comprises 14 residues. Trimming at V came to 1 base and at J to 4 bases, leaving 2 bases not matched to a gene. The CDR3 protein is CARSLKGAYNEQFF. In nucleotides, the CDR3 is TGTGCCAGAAGCTTGAAGGGGGCATACAATGAGCAGTTCTTC.

The chain employs TRBV21-1 and TRBJ1-2; whether TRBD1, the table's D call, matches the DNA was not checked. TRBV21-1 constitutes a pseudogene. There are 13 residues in the CDR3. CDR3 loop: CASSMTGYMSYTF. The CDR3 DNA sequence: TGTGCCAGCAGCATGACAGGGTATATGAGCTACACCTTC.

This chain uses TRBV28 with TRBJ2-3; 8 bases map to TRBD2. The CDR3 covers 15 residues. CDR1 is MDHEN and CDR2 is SYDVKM in the germline V gene. V shed 3 bases and J 5 bases; nucleotides not matched to a gene: 7. This CDR3 reads CASSFSSSGGDTQYF. CDR3 DNA: TGTGCCAGCAGTTTTTCTAGCAGCGGGGGAGATACGCAGTATTTT.

This chain connects TRBV29-1 to TRBJ2-5, with 8 bases fitting TRBD2. This CDR3 is built from 15 residues. V dropped 4 bases and J dropped 1; count of bases not matched to a gene: 8. Germline V lookup: CDR1 SQVTM, CDR2 ANQGSEA. DNA for the CDR3: TGCAGCGTTGGGGCGAGCGGGGGAATCCAAGAGACCCAGTACTTC. Its protein is CSVGASGGIQETQYF. Full variable domain (rest looked up from reference TRBV29-1 and TRBJ2-5): SAVISQKPSRDICQRGTSLTIQCQVDSQVTMMFWYRQQPGQSLTLIATANQGSEATYESGFVIDKFPISRPNLTFSTLTVSNMSPEDSSIYLCSVGASGGIQETQYFGPGTRLLVL.

The count of this clone is one. The chain links TRBV5-1 to TRBJ1-1, with D perhaps TRBD1 (5 bases). The germline V gene has CDR1 SGHRS and CDR2 YFSETQ. The CDR3 spans 15 residues. Between the trimmed V and J ends, which lost 4 bases and 5 bases, there was a span of 18 bases. CDR3 amino acids: CASSPGPGVKTEAFF. CDR3 DNA sequence: TGCGCCAGCAGCCCCGGCCCGGGGGTCAAGACTGAAGCTTTCTTT.

The gene calls are TRBV4-3 and TRBJ2-7; 7 bases map to TRBD1. After removal of 0 bases from V and 2 bases from J, the junction contained 4 bases not matched to a gene. The CDR3 contains 15 residues. The germline CDR1 and CDR2 sequences are LGHNA and YSLEER. The CDR3 loop reads CASSQDTGATYEQYF. The CDR3 DNA reads as TGCGCCAGCAGCCAAGATACAGGGGCCACCTACGAGCAGTACTTC.

V is TRBV11-3 and J is TRBJ2-2; 8 nucleotides align to TRBD1. This CDR3 contains 14 residues. V shed 5 bases, J shed 3 bases, and the junction held 2 bases outside the gene matches. Germline-derived CDR1 and CDR2 are SGHNT and YENEEA. CDR3 loop: CASSTDRDTGELFF. CDR3 nucleotides: TGTGCCAGCAGCACGGACAGGGACACCGGGGAGCTGTTTTTT.

This chain links TRBV28 with TRBJ1-4, with 8 positions matching TRBD1. The CDR3 is made up of 14 amino acids. The germline CDR1 and CDR2 sequences are MDHEN and SYDVKM. With 6 bases clipped from V and 8 bases from J, the junction kept 8 bases outside the gene matches. Here the CDR3 DNA reads TGTGCCAGCAGAGACAGGGGTGGTGGGGAAAAACTGTTTTTT. Translation: CASRDRGGGEKLFF. The full variable domain, in which reference TRBV28 and TRBJ1-4 provide the parts outside the CDR3, is DVKVTQSSRYLVKRTGEKVFLECVQDMDHENMFWYRQDPGLGLRLIYFSYDVKMKEKGDIPEGYSVSREKKERFSLILESASTNQTSMYLCASRDRGGGEKLFFGSGTQLSVL.

The chain joins TRBV7-3 to TRBJ2-1; the match to TRBD2 covers 7 bases. J was trimmed by 9 bases and V by 2 bases; bases with no gene match: 13. CDR1 SGHTA and CDR2 FQGTGA come from the germline V gene. The length of the CDR3 is 16 residues. In nucleotides, the CDR3 is TGTGCCAGCAGCTTATACGCGGGAGCCCCTTCTAGTGAGCAGTTCTTC. It is translated as CASSLYAGAPSSEQFF.

The rearrangement links TRBV29-1 to TRBJ1-1, with 8 bases that match TRBD1. The germline CDR1 and CDR2 sequences are SQVTM and ANQGSEA. The trim removed 5 bases at V and 4 bases at J, leaving 6 bases unmatched. CDR3 length: 13 residues. CDR3 coding DNA: TGCAGCGTTTTGGACAGGGCTTCCACTGAAGCTTTCTTT. Translation gives CSVLDRASTEAFF.

The rearrangement links TRBV5-1 to TRBJ2-5, with 7 bases that match TRBD1. V trimming: 5 bases; J trimming: 5 bases; junction bases outside the gene matches: 9. This CDR3 has 14 amino acids. Germline V CDR1 and CDR2: SGHRS, YFSETQ. For the CDR3, the DNA is TGCGCCAGCAGTTCCCTTACAGGGGTGGAGACCCAGTACTTC. Translation gives CASSSLTGVETQYF.

The chain is built from TRBV27 and TRBJ1-6; TRBD1 might be the D (6 bases). This CDR3 is 15 amino acids long. The V gene lost 5 bases and the J gene lost 5 bases, with 13 bases spanning the gap. CDR1 MNHEY and CDR2 SMNVEV come from the germline V gene (reference sequence). CDR3: CASSPTGRNNSPLHF. In nucleotides, the CDR3 is TGTGCCAGCAGTCCCACAGGGAGAAATAATTCACCCCTCCACTTT.

The chain links TRBV19 to TRBJ2-7, with 7 positions matching TRBD1. CDR3 length equals 13 residues. Germline V gives CDR1 LNHDA, CDR2 SQIVND (reference sequence). Trimming cost V 5 bases and J 6 bases; bases outside gene matches: 7. DNA of the CDR3: TGTGCCAGTAGTCGCGACAGGGAGCGCGAGCAGTACTTC. This sequence encodes CASSRDREREQYF.

The V and J genes are TRBV5-5 and TRBJ2-7, with unresolved D. The germline V gene has CDR1 SGHKS and CDR2 YYEKEE (reference sequence). V lost 2 bases and J lost 7, with 16 bases in between. The CDR3 is made up of 14 amino acids. CDR3: CASSLTGSHREQYF. The CDR3 DNA follows: TGTGCCAGCAGCTTAACCGGGTCCCATCGGGAGCAGTACTTC.

The CDR3, as DNA: TGTGCCAGCAGCTTAGTACCGGGACAGGGCAGCGAGCAGTACTTC. Residues: CASSLVPGQGSEQYF. The rearrangement joins TRBV7-2 to TRBJ2-7; TRBD1 matches at 9 bases. After removal of 1 base from V and 6 bases from J, the junction contained 7 bases not matched to a gene. This CDR3 is built from 15 residues. Per the germline V gene, CDR1 is SGHTA and CDR2 is FQGNSA.

This clone was seen a handful of times. The chain combines TRBV5-8 with TRBJ2-1; D gene uncertain. V lost 0 bases and J lost 0, with 10 bases in between. Germline V CDR1 and CDR2: SGHTS, YDEGEE. This CDR3 has 16 amino acids. In DNA form, the CDR3 reads TGTGCCAGCAGCTTGGGATTGGCTCGCTCCTACAATGAGCAGTTCTTC. Its translation is CASSLGLARSYNEQFF.